This entry lists 14 T cell receptor beta chains sequenced from one sample in a study of metastatic and nonmetastatic thyroid tumors. Before thyroid surgery, none of the patients had received any treatment. TCRdb reanalyzed the PCR reads with MiXCR. The repertoire holds about 20,000 clones, with more than 15% as singletons. Input material: adjacent normal tissue. These receptors came from a male donor with papillary thyroid cancer or a benign thyroid nodule (not recorded which). Some clones in this sample may be carry-over from other donors' samples.

This clone was counted at least ten times. The chain recombines TRBV18 with TRBJ2-3; 8 nucleotides align to TRBD1. In germline, CDR1 is KGHSH, CDR2 LQKENI. This CDR3 is 14 amino acids long. V was clipped by 5 bases and J by 0 bases; unmatched bases: 1. CDR3 bases: TGTGCCAGCTCAGGACAGGGTAGCACAGATACGCAGTATTTT. Amino acids: CASSGQGSTDTQYF. The entire variable domain, with the rest obtained from reference TRBV18 and TRBJ2-3, is as follows: NAGVMQNPRHLVRRRGQEARLRCSPMKGHSHVYWYRQLPEEGLKFMVYLQKENIIDESGMPKERFSAEFPKEGPSILRIQQVVRGDSAAYFCASSGQGSTDTQYFGPGTRLTVL.

This clone was found many times. One end of the junction fails to match germline, which may point to a read error. V gene TRBV7-7 combines with J gene TRBJ2-1; the match to TRBD2 covers 9 bases. The CDR3 loop spans 16 amino acids. The germline V gene encodes CDR1 SSHAT and CDR2 FNYEAQ (reference sequence). The CDR3 coding sequence is TGTGCTAGCAGCTTAGGTGGTCTAGCGGGGTACAATGAGCAGTTCTTC. Its translation is CASSLGGLAGYNEQFF.

In its sample, this clone was seen many times. The rearrangement uses TRBV5-1 and TRBJ2-2, with D possibly being TRBD1 (6 bases). CDR1 is SGHRS, CDR2 YFSETQ, per germline. CDR3 size: 15 residues. Trimming took 6 bases from V and 2 from J, leaving 14 bases between them. CDR3 protein: CASMNGDTNTGELFF. The CDR3 DNA reads as TGCGCCAGCATGAACGGGGACACAAACACCGGGGAGCTGTTTTTT.

This clone has a handful of counts. Other nucleotide sequences from this sample produce the same CDR3. The CDR3 reads CATSDPDRGTGNTIYF. In DNA form, the CDR3 reads TGTGCCACCAGTGACCCGGACAGGGGGACCGGAAACACCATATATTTT. The V and J genes are TRBV24-1 and TRBJ1-3; 10 nucleotides align to TRBD1. This CDR3 has 16 residues. The V segment lost 4 bases and the J segment 4 bases; nucleotides outside the gene matches: 6. The V gene's germline CDR1 is KGHDR and CDR2 SFDVKD.

This clone was picked up many times. The rearrangement joins TRBV5-1 to TRBJ1-1; D may be TRBD1 (5 bases). Deletions cut 0 bases from V and 1 base from J, with 10 bases between. The germline CDR1 and CDR2 sequences are SGHRS and YFSETQ. This CDR3 has 15 amino acids. The CDR3 is CASSLGRGGNTEAFF. The CDR3 DNA reads as TGCGCCAGCAGCTTGGGGCGGGGGGGGAACACTGAAGCTTTCTTT.

This clone turned up a few times. This chain links TRBV28 with TRBJ1-6, with D possibly matching TRBD1 (5 bases). This CDR3 has 16 amino acids. Trimming took off 1 base at V and 1 base at J, with 8 bases between the two ends. Germline V gene lookup returns CDR1 MDHEN and CDR2 SYDVKM. The CDR3 sequence: CASSLYSGSYNSPLHF. The CDR3 nucleotides are TGTGCCAGCAGTTTATATTCAGGGTCCTATAATTCACCCCTCCACTTT.

Regarding this clone: A read error may be the cause here, since a much bigger clone is one base away. The CDR3 DNA reads TGCGCCAGCAGCCAAGATAGCGGATCACCCTTCCACTTT. Encoded protein: CASSQDSGSPFHF. V and J are TRBV4-1 and TRBJ1-6; no definite D call. CDR3 length: 13 amino acids. CDR1 and CDR2 (germline): MGHRA, YSYEKL.

In its sample, this clone ranks as medium-sized. The chain couples TRBV6-1 to TRBJ1-5; D gene uncertain. V was trimmed by 7 bases and J by 4 bases, leaving 11 bases between them. Germline CDR1 is MNHNS and CDR2 is SASEGT. This CDR3 comprises 13 residues. The CDR3 bases are TGTGCCAGCACAGACACTCCTAATCAGCCCCAGCATTTT. Its translation: CASTDTPNQPQHF.

In its sample, this clone was seen many times. V is TRBV20-1 and J is TRBJ2-4; 9 bases match TRBD2. V dropped 2 bases and J dropped 0; count of bases not matched to a gene: 8. Germline CDR1 is DFQATT and CDR2 is SNEGSKA (reference sequence). CDR3 size: 17 residues. CDR3 sequence (DNA): TGCAGTGCTAGATCTCTGGTAGCGGGGGTAGCCAAAAACATTCAGTACTTC. The encoded protein is CSARSLVAGVAKNIQYF.

The chain carries TRBV2 and TRBJ2-1; 8 bases fit TRBD2. This CDR3 region has 15 residues. Germline loops: CDR1 SNHLY, CDR2 FYNNEI. V shed 7 bases, J shed 7 bases, and the junction held 12 bases outside the gene matches. CDR3 protein: CASTTGLEGGNEQFF. The CDR3 region has the DNA TGTGCCAGCACGACGGGACTAGAGGGGGGAAATGAGCAGTTCTTC.

This clone is medium-sized (0.01 to 0.1%) in the sample. V and J are TRBV12-3 or TRBV12-4 and TRBJ2-1; no clear D. The V end lost 3 bases, the J end lost 8 bases, and 5 bases lay between the germline ends. This CDR3 comprises 11 residues. The CDR3 DNA reads TGTGCCAGCAGTTTTGTGGATGAGCAGTTCTTC. This translates into CASSFVDEQFF.

By share, this clone counts as medium-sized. The chain has TRBV2 and TRBJ2-7; D is unresolved. The length of the CDR3 is 15 residues. V was cut by 11 bases and J by 0 bases, with 20 bases left in between. CDR1 and CDR2 from the germline V gene are SNHLY and FYNNEI. CDR3 protein: CAATPLGVDSYEQYF. The CDR3 region has the DNA TGTGCCGCAACCCCCCTAGGCGTCGACTCCTACGAGCAGTACTTC.

This clone is classed as medium-sized (0.01 to 0.1%). The V gene is TRBV24-1, the J gene TRBJ2-3, with TRBD2 matching 9 bases. The CDR3 covers 14 residues. Germline CDR1 KGHDR, CDR2 SFDVKD. Germline trimming cut 8 bases from V and 3 bases from J; bases unmatched to any gene: 5. For the CDR3, the DNA is TGTGCCACCAACAGCGGGAGGTCGACAGATACGCAGTATTTT. It encodes CATNSGRSTDTQYF.

Ten or more counts support this clone. V gene TRBV19 combines with J gene TRBJ1-5, with D unresolved. The V gene lost 3 bases and the J gene lost 1 base, with 1 base spanning the gap. CDR1 is LNHDA and CDR2 is SQIVND in the germline V gene (reference sequence). CDR3 length equals 12 residues. CDR3 region: CASSISNQPQHF. The CDR3 region has the DNA TGTGCCAGTAGTATCAGCAATCAGCCCCAGCATTTT.